These 21 T cell receptor beta chains came from one sample sequenced in a study of T cell responses to AZD1222 COVID-19 vaccine. The repertoire was sequenced with immunoSEQ multiplex PCR; TCRdb's copy has only in-frame clones and lacks some. The profile shows some 180,000 clones, more than 80% of them singletons. The sequenced sample was peripheral blood, obtained 28 days after the second dose of the MenACWY control vaccine. These receptors all come from an adult who received the MenACWY meningococcal vaccine as a control.

This clone was observed once. The V gene is TRBV5-1, the J gene TRBJ1-2, with TRBD1 identical over 8 bases. The CDR3 extends over 14 amino acids. The ends lost 5 bases at V and 8 bases at J; junction bases unmatched: 11. Germline V CDR1 and CDR2: SGHRS, YFSETQ. In DNA, the CDR3 is TGCGCCAGCAGTCGGGCCCAGGGGGCGCAGGGCTACACCTTC. It yields the protein CASSRAQGAQGYTF.

The chain joins TRBV6-2 or TRBV6-3 to TRBJ2-2; the match to TRBD2 covers 7 bases. Losses at the gene ends were 0 bases for V and 4 bases for J; bases not matched to a gene: 8. This CDR3 has 17 residues. CDR1 MNHEY and CDR2 SVGEGT come from the germline V gene. The CDR3 loop reads CASSYSVVAGPTGELFF. CDR3 coding DNA: TGTGCCAGCAGTTACTCGGTTGTAGCGGGCCCCACCGGGGAGCTGTTTTTT.

This chain links TRBV5-5 with TRBJ1-6; D gene uncertain. The germline gives CDR1 SGHKS, CDR2 YYEKEE (reference sequence). There are 17 residues in the CDR3. Trimming took off 4 bases at V and 5 bases at J, with 19 bases between the two ends. CDR3 nucleotide sequence: TGTGCCAGCAGCAACCCGGTCGGACGTAATGATAATTCACCCCTCCACTTT. It translates to CASSNPVGRNDNSPLHF.

V gene TRBV5-1 combines with J gene TRBJ1-5, with TRBD1 matching over 7 bases. J gave up 7 bases and V 4 bases, and 8 bases lay outside the gene matches. The CDR3 has 14 amino acids. Germline V gene data show CDR1 as SGHRS and CDR2 as YFSETQ. The CDR3 DNA reads TGCGCCAGCAGCCCCGGACAGGCGGGGCAGCCCCAGCATTTT. It codes for CASSPGQAGQPQHF.

The chain combines TRBV19 with TRBJ1-1; 9 positions agree with TRBD1. V lost 6 bases, J lost 3 bases, and 2 bases stayed unmatched. The length of the CDR3 is 13 residues. CDR1 and CDR2 from the germline V gene are LNHDA and SQIVND (reference sequence). The CDR3: CASRGQGYTEAFF. The CDR3 nucleotides are TGTGCCAGTAGGGGACAGGGATACACTGAAGCTTTCTTT.

The sample holds a few counts of this clone. The chain recombines TRBV5-1 with TRBJ2-1; TRBD2 aligns across 13 bases. V dropped 3 bases and J dropped 7; count of bases not matched to a gene: 4. The CDR3 sequence is 15 residues long. Germline lookup yields CDR1 SGHRS and CDR2 YFSETQ. The CDR3 DNA is TGCGCCAGCAGCTCGGGACTAGCGGGGTCGAATGAGCAGTTCTTC. Its translation: CASSSGLAGSNEQFF.

V usage is TRBV6-5 and J usage is TRBJ2-3; D not resolved. Germline CDR1 reads MNHEY; CDR2 reads SVGAGI. The V and J ends lost 7 bases and 6 bases respectively, with 17 bases between them. The CDR3 is made up of 14 amino acids. This CDR3 is CASTSVPQWDTQYF. Here the CDR3 DNA reads TGTGCCAGCACATCGGTTCCACAGTGGGATACGCAGTATTTT.

The V call is TRBV11-3, the J call TRBJ2-7; a possible D gene is TRBD1 (6 bases). With 6 bases removed from V and 2 bases from J, the gap between germline ends came to 11 bases. Looked up from germline, CDR1 is SGHNT and CDR2 is YENEEA. The CDR3 runs 13 residues. Here the CDR3 DNA reads TGTGCCAGCAGGTTACAGGGTCCCTACGAGCAGTACTTC. This gives the protein CASRLQGPYEQYF.

This chain connects TRBV27 to TRBJ2-5; 7 bases line up with TRBD2. Germline values: CDR1 MNHEY, CDR2 SMNVEV (reference sequence). The CDR3 has 13 residues. Trimming cost V 6 bases and J 5 bases; bases outside gene matches: 6. The CDR3 region has the DNA TGTGCCAGCAGGCCAGCGGGATGGGAGACCCAGTACTTC. Translating gives CASRPAGWETQYF.

The gene calls are TRBV14 and TRBJ2-7; the D gene is possibly TRBD2 (5 bases). The V and J ends lost 2 bases and 3 bases respectively, with 26 bases between them. Germline lookup yields CDR1 SGHDN and CDR2 FVKESK. The CDR3 has 19 residues. The CDR3 DNA is TGTGCCAGCAGCCAACAAACAATACAAATCGGGGAAGAGGGCTACGAGCAGTACTTC. Translating it yields CASSQQTIQIGEEGYEQYF.

The gene calls are TRBV11-2 and TRBJ2-1; 8 bases fit TRBD2. The CDR3 loop spans 17 amino acids. The junction had 13 bases not matched to a gene; V was cut back by 1 base and J by 8 bases. Per the germline V gene, CDR1 is SGHAT and CDR2 is FQNNGV. The CDR3 coding sequence is TGTGCCAGCAGCTTAGCCAATGCGGGACTAGAAGACTATGAGCAGTTCTTC. Protein sequence: CASSLANAGLEDYEQFF. Using reference TRBV11-2 and TRBJ2-1 for the parts outside the CDR3, the full variable domain is EAGVAQSPRYKIIEKRQSVAFWCNPISGHATLYWYQQILGQGPKLLIQFQNNGVVDDSQLPKDRFSAERLKGVDSTLKIQPAKLEDSAVYLCASSLANAGLEDYEQFFGPGTRLTVL.

CDR3 protein: CASSMQIRSNQPQHF. In DNA, the CDR3 is TGTGCCAGTAGTATGCAGATCCGTAGCAATCAGCCCCAGCATTTT. V is TRBV19 and J is TRBJ1-5, with D unclear. The germline V gene encodes CDR1 LNHDA and CDR2 SQIVND (reference sequence). Trimming stripped 3 bases from V and 0 bases from J, with 9 bases between. There are 15 residues in the CDR3.

In DNA, the CDR3 is TGCGCCAGCAGCTCGCAACTAGCGGGAGGGGGGATCTTCCATGAGCAGTTCTTC. Protein: CASSSQLAGGGIFHEQFF. The V call is TRBV5-1, the J call TRBJ2-1; the match to TRBD2 covers 13 bases. Germline V gene lookup returns CDR1 SGHRS and CDR2 YFSETQ. With V trimmed by 3 bases and J by 8 bases, 14 bases remained unmatched. The CDR3 covers 18 residues.

V usage is TRBV28 and J usage is TRBJ1-5; D is uncertain. The V end was cut by 2 bases, the J end by 6 bases, with 5 bases between. Germline V gene lookup returns CDR1 MDHEN and CDR2 SYDVKM. This CDR3 has 12 residues. The CDR3 sequence is CASSLGGQPQHF. CDR3 in DNA: TGTGCCAGCAGTTTAGGTGGTCAGCCCCAGCATTTT.

The V call is TRBV20-1, the J call TRBJ2-1; 7 bases are shared with TRBD2. The junction had 7 bases not matched to a gene; V was cut back by 3 bases and J by 5 bases. This CDR3 region has 14 residues. Germline V gives CDR1 DFQATT, CDR2 SNEGSKA (reference sequence). CDR3 in DNA: TGCAGTGCTAGTTCGGCTAGCGGTCACAATGAGCAGTTCTTC. It is translated as CSASSASGHNEQFF.

The J gene is TRBJ1-1, the V gene TRBV5-6, with no clear D. CDR1 is SGHDT and CDR2 is YYEEEE in the germline V gene. The CDR3 consists of 13 residues. Trimming took off 0 bases at V and 6 bases at J, with 9 bases between the two ends. The CDR3 protein is CASSLDVGPEAFF. CDR3 coding DNA: TGTGCCAGCAGCTTGGATGTCGGCCCTGAAGCTTTCTTT.

J is TRBJ2-3 and V is TRBV7-2; the D gene is possibly TRBD1 (6 bases). The V end lost 5 bases, the J end lost 0 bases, and 15 bases lay between the germline ends. The germline gives CDR1 SGHTA, CDR2 FQGNSA. This CDR3 comprises 16 residues. CDR3 region: CASSLSTGPSTDTQYF. The CDR3 DNA follows: TGTGCCAGCAGCCTGTCGACAGGTCCTAGCACAGATACGCAGTATTTT.

The chain carries TRBV5-1 and TRBJ1-1; tentatively, D is TRBD1 (6 bases). Trimming shortened V by 3 bases and J by 4 bases, and 28 bases separated the two germline ends. Per germline, CDR1 SGHRS and CDR2 YFSETQ. CDR3 length: 19 amino acids. The CDR3, as DNA: TGCGCCAGCAGCTGGGATTTGTATGCAGGGGCCATGGCGGGCACTGAAGCTTTCTTT. Amino acids: CASSWDLYAGAMAGTEAFF.

The count of this clone is one. The V gene is TRBV3-1 (or the pseudogene TRBV3-2), the J gene TRBJ2-1, with no clear D. Trimming stripped 3 bases from V and 6 bases from J, with 12 bases between. The germline V gene encodes CDR1 LGHDT and CDR2 YNNKEL (reference sequence). The CDR3 has 14 amino acids. The CDR3 here is CASSQVGIFNEQFF. DNA of the CDR3: TGTGCCAGCAGCCAGGTGGGGATATTCAATGAGCAGTTCTTC.

The chain is built from TRBV4-2 and TRBJ2-2; D unresolved. V was trimmed by 0 bases and J by 7 bases, leaving 9 bases between them. This CDR3 is built from 14 residues. Germline CDR1 LGHNA, CDR2 YNFKEQ. CDR3 sequence reads: CASSQDEAIGELFF. CDR3 bases: TGTGCCAGCAGCCAAGATGAAGCAATCGGGGAGCTGTTTTTT.

This rearrangement joins TRBV11-2 to TRBJ1-3; weak D call: TRBD1 (5 bases). The germline V gene has CDR1 SGHAT and CDR2 FQNNGV. This CDR3 has 15 amino acids. Trimming left V 5 bases short and J 3 bases short, with 14 bases between. CDR3 DNA: TGTGCCAGCAGCCCAGGGCAGACGTTTGGAAACACCATATATTTT. Translating it yields CASSPGQTFGNTIYF.